Detailed here is one T cell receptor beta chain. V was clipped by 5 bases and J by 3 bases; unmatched bases: 8. Germline values: CDR1 MDHEN, CDR2 SYDVKM. CDR3 size: 16 residues. This specimen belongs to a study of blood T cell repertoires in COVID-19. About the study: Sites across the United States, Italy and Spain contributed samples from acute and convalescent COVID-19.

Using immunoSEQ multiplex PCR, the repertoire was profiled, and TCRdb retains in-frame clones only, with some absent. The profile shows 250,000 to 300,000 clones, 80% to 90% of them singletons. Enrolled through a virtual design, the participants were between 18 and 89 years of age and came from around 25 US areas. Researchers sorted participants into cohorts using their self-reported clinical history. All recovered Cohort 3 donors got two negative PCRs, got clearance, or saw symptom resolution. Sample: PBMCs or T cells enriched from blood (not recorded which). This rearrangement joins TRBV28 to TRBJ2-5; TRBD2 agrees at 11 bases. This TCR was sampled from a woman in her forties or fifties who had recovered from COVID-19. The chain's CDR3 is CASSITGTSGEETQYF. CDR3 bases: TGTGCCAGCAGTATCACCGGGACTAGCGGAGAAGAGACCCAGTACTTC.